The sequence of this T cell receptor beta chain was determined in a study of cytomegalovirus exposure and HLA in healthy donors. General observations from the study: Later on, analysis showed that most CMV-associated TCR beta chains appeared to be HLA-restricted. Earlier analysis looked at TCR beta V segments, and most were productive about 90% or about 30% of the time. Reported findings show TCR beta sequences accurately forecast HLA-A and HLA-B alleles in most subjects.

About this clone: Antigen: not known.

The study ran its PCR with 60 Vbeta and 13 Jbeta primers. The data were produced by immunoSEQ multiplex PCR, yet TCRdb's version contains in-frame clones alone and is incomplete. The repertoire has some 130,000 clones, 77% of them found once; the top ten carry more than 4%. The germline CDR1 and CDR2 sequences are MNHEY and SMNVEV (reference sequence). The CDR3 has 15 residues. The V end lost 8 bases, the J end lost 7 bases, and 20 bases lay between the germline ends. The source of this sequence is a male donor in good health and CMV-seropositive. The rearrangement uses TRBV27 and TRBJ1-4, with D possibly being TRBD1 (6 bases). The material sequenced was PBMCs. CDR3 protein: CASSYEGGRVEKLFF. The DNA of the CDR3 is TGTGCCAGCTCCTACGAGGGGGGGCGGGTTGAAAAACTGTTTTTT.